This T cell receptor (beta chain) was documented in a study of graft-versus-host responses after intestinal transplantation. For this clone: Its antigen is as yet unknown.

Trimming cost V 4 bases and J 0 bases, with 13 bases left between them. The germline V gene has CDR1 SGDLS and CDR2 YYNGEE. The CDR3 length is 15 residues. The table came from immunoSEQ multiplex PCR; TCRdb's copy has only in-frame clones and leaves some out. The repertoire holds more than 80,000 clones, less than 90% seen once, with approximately 0.28% in the top ten. The sample in question was unstimulated CD4+ T cells sorted from spleen or lymph node cells, obtained before transplant. This chain uses TRBV9 with TRBJ1-1; D possibly corresponds to TRBD1 (6 bases). This clonotype was sampled from a human donor who was the organ donor for an intestinal transplant. CDR3 sequence reads: CASSLQGNMNTEAFF. Written as DNA, the CDR3 is TGTGCCAGCAGCCTACAGGGAAACATGAACACTGAAGCTTTCTTT.